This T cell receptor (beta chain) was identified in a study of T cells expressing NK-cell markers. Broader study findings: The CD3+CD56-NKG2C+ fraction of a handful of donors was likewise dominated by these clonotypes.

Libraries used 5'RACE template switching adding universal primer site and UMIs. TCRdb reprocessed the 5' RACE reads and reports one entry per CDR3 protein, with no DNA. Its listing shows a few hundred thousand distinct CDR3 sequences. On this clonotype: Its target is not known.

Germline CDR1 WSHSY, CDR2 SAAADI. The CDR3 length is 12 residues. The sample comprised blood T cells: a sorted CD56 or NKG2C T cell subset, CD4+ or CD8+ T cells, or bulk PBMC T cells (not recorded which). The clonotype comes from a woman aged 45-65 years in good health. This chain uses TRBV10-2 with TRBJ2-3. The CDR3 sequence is CASRKDGDTQYF.